This T cell receptor beta chain was obtained from a study of low-dose radiotherapy and immunotherapy resistance in tumors. In the study overall: Intravenous administration to patients comprised nivolumab at 240 mg every two weeks and ipilimumab at 1 mg/kg every six weeks. Patients took aspirin 300 mg by mouth once daily. This continued for four cycles, starting on cycle 1 day 1. Priming of first-strand cDNA relied on TRAV- and TRBV-specific primers (covering alpha and beta chains).

Using a constant-region primer together with a V-primer adapter, TCRs were subjected to around 22 PCR cycles of amplification. TCRdb recomputed calls from the reads with MiXCR, one row per CDR3 protein. The sample records about 50,000 distinct CDR3 sequences, around 11% being singletons. Time point here: before trial treatment. Donors, who were enrolled in a single-arm phase I dose-escalation trial, received nivolumab, ipilimumab, aspirin, low-dose cyclophosphamide and low-dose radiotherapy. This clonotype appeared many times. The sequencing here drew on PBMCs, taken before treatment. The sequence was obtained from a female donor with ovarian cancer.

This CDR3 reads CASSAGGPNVGEDTEAFF. The CDR3, as DNA: TGTGCCAGCAGTGCCGGGGGTCCAAATGTGGGGGAGGACACTGAAGCTTTCTTT. This sequence joins TRBV25-1 and TRBJ1-1; D might be TRBD1 (5 bases). The germline CDR1 and CDR2 sequences are MGHDK and SYGVNS. V was shortened by 4 bases and J by 3 bases, with 24 bases between the two germline ends. CDR3 length: 18 amino acids.